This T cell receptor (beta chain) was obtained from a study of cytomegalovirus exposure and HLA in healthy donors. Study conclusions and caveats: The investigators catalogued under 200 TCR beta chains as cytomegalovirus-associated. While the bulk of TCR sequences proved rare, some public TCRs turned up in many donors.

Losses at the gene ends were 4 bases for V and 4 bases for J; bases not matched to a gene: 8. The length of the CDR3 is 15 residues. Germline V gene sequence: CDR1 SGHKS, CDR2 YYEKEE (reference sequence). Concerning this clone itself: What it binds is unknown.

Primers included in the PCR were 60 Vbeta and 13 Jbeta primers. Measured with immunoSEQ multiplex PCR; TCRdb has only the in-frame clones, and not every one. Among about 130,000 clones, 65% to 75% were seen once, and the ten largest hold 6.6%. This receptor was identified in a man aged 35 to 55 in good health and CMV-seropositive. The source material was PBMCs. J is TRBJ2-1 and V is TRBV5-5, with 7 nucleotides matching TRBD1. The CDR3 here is CASSDDGTVYNEQFF. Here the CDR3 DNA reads TGTGCCAGCAGCGACGACGGGACAGTTTACAATGAGCAGTTCTTC. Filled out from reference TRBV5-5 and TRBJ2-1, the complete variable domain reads DAGVTQSPTHLIKTRGQQVTLRCSPISGHKSVSWYQQVLGQGPQFIFQYYEKEERGRGNFPDRFSARQFPNYSSELNVNALLLGDSALYLCASSDDGTVYNEQFFGPGTRLTVL.